The clone carrying this TCR beta chain was seen more than once but under ten times. Its antigen is undetermined. The junction and the germline gene differ at one end; a read error may be behind it. This specimen comes from a study of blood T cells in healthy people across ages. Study conclusions and caveats: A roughly linear age-dependent decrease characterized TCR beta diversity per million T cells. Diversity was higher, and naive CD4+ cells more numerous, in long-lived donors than in aged donors. One million T cells yielded diversity estimates that were considered underestimates.

It was with a sample-barcoded 5' primer and a J-beta primer mix that a second PCR of roughly 7 to 11 cycles was run. TCRdb used MiXCR to reprocess the 5' RACE reads, holding one entry per CDR3 protein. Seen here are 1.5 million to 2 million distinct CDR3 sequences, roughly 28% observed once, and the top ten hold over 7%. Germline CDR1 and CDR2: SQVTM and ANQGSEA. CDR3 length equals 12 residues. The sequencing input was blood. The receptor's source is a woman aged 30 to 39 in good health. The rearrangement links TRBV29-1 to TRBJ1-2; 9 bases are shared with TRBD1. CDR3 protein: CGVEGTGNGYTF. The DNA for the CDR3 is TGCGGCGTTGAAGGGACAGGGAATGGCTACACCTTC. Complete variable domain (other parts from reference TRBV29-1 and TRBJ1-2): SAVISQKPSRDICQRGTSLTIQCQVDSQVTMMFWYRQQPGQSLTLIATANQGSEATYESGFVIDKFPISRPNLTFSTLTVSNMSPEDSSIYLCGVEGTGNGYTFGSGTRLTVV.